This TCR beta chain was observed in a study of blood T cell repertoires in COVID-19. Study-level background: Acute and convalescent COVID-19 specimens originated in the United States, Italy and Spain. The cDNA or gDNA used as material had been derived from T cells, B-cell-depleted T cells, or PBMCs.

Original handling: Amplified reference gene primers provided the basis for estimating nucleated cell counts. TCRdb keeps only in-frame clones here, not all; method: immunoSEQ multiplex PCR. Clone size and V and J calls were adopted from that table, with D and trimming inferred from the DNA. Of some 100,000 clones in the sample, more than 85% were seen once. Between the trimmed V and J ends, which lost 1 base and 0 bases, there was a span of 6 bases. The CDR3 consists of 14 residues. CDR1 and CDR2 from the germline V gene are SGDLS and YYNGEE. The chain carries TRBV9 and TRBJ2-3; D unresolved. The sample comprised peripheral blood. The source of this sequence is a man aged 50-59 years with active COVID-19. CDR3 in amino acids: CASSVLVSTDTQYF. The CDR3 DNA is TGTGCCAGCAGCGTACTAGTCAGCACAGATACGCAGTATTTT.